This TCR beta chain was retrieved from a study of T cells after yellow fever vaccination. Overall study: Preparation used SMART-Seq v4 Ultra Low Input for the low-cell-number fractions.

Findings of the study overall: A small share of clonotypes appeared in both CD4 and CD8 compartments. Peak timing came faster in the weaker secondary response, day 5 versus 15.

The germline CDR1 and CDR2 sequences are MGHDK and SYGVNS. The ends were cut back, 6 bases at V and 1 base at J, with 8 bases in the middle. The CDR3 runs to 13 residues. In this sample, this clonotype turned up many times. The antigen remains unidentified. TCRdb re-derived calls from the 5' RACE reads in MiXCR, one entry per CDR3 protein. Among about 300,000 distinct CDR3 sequences listed, roughly 9% were seen once. The sequence was obtained from a young man who received the YFV17D yellow fever vaccine. The sequencing here drew on CD4+ T cells sorted from PBMCs, taken 5 days after the yellow fever booster vaccination. The genes are TRBV25-1 and TRBJ2-3, with D possibly TRBD1 on 6 matching bases. CDR3 DNA: TGTGCCAGCAGGGGACACCGCACAGATACGCAGTATTTT. Translation: CASRGHRTDTQYF.